The TCR beta chain described here comes from a study of cytomegalovirus exposure and HLA in healthy donors. In the study overall: Earlier, 95 million to 140 million unique TCR beta sequences were recovered from roughly 170 million T cells by an analysis. Broader study findings: Later analysis revealed greater clonal expansion in HLA-associated TCR beta chains than in equally common others. The study designated fewer than 200 TCR beta chains cytomegalovirus-associated.

The count of this clone is one. What it recognizes is unknown. The PCR made use of 60 Vbeta and 13 Jbeta primers. Measured with immunoSEQ multiplex PCR; TCRdb has only the in-frame clones, and not every one. The sample comprises more than 80,000 clones, about four fifths of which are singletons, and less than 2% rests with the top ten. The specimen was PBMCs. The TCR sequence derives from a man aged 45-65 years in good health and CMV-seronegative.

The CDR3 is CASRERFSGANVLTF. The DNA of the CDR3 is TGTGCCAGCAGAGAGCGGTTCTCTGGGGCCAACGTCCTGACTTTC. The rearrangement uses TRBV6-1 and TRBJ2-6; a possible D gene is TRBD2 (5 bases). The ends were cut back, 6 bases at V and 0 bases at J, with 9 bases in the middle. The CDR3 has 15 amino acids. The germline gives CDR1 MNHNS, CDR2 SASEGT.